These T cell receptor beta chains were read from a single sample in a study of blood T cell repertoires in COVID-19. The assay was immunoSEQ multiplex PCR, and TCRdb's table has in-frame clones only and misses some. The data show tens of thousands of clones, 80% to 90% seen once. The sample comprised peripheral blood. The receptors originated from a man between 70 and 80 years old with active or convalescent COVID-19. CDR3s include the opening cysteine and the closing phenylalanine or tryptophan. A D gene is named only where the DNA matches it firmly. Some rows mark clone size as missing; the rest say once, few, many or name a class of expanded clone.

J: TRBJ2-5
D: TRBD1
length: 16
V: TRBV5-8
size: .
DNA: TGTGCCAGCAGCCGAGGGGGCAGGGGGCTGGATGAGACCCAGTACTTC
CDR3: CASSRGGRGLDETQYF

J: TRBJ2-7
D: .
length: 14
V: TRBV11-2
size: .
DNA: TGTGCCAGCAGCTTACTAGCGCAATCCTACGAGCAGTACTTC
CDR3: CASSLLAQSYEQYF

J: TRBJ2-4
D: TRBD2
length: 18
V: TRBV5-1
size: .
DNA: TGCGCCAGCAGCTTGGACGGACTAGCGGGAGGGGCCAAAAACATTCAGTACTTC
CDR3: CASSLDGLAGGAKNIQYF

J: TRBJ2-3
D: TRBD2
length: 15
V: TRBV6-5
size: .
DNA: TGTGCCAGCAGAAAAGCGGGAGTCGGAACAGATACGCAGTATTTT
CDR3: CASRKAGVGTDTQYF

J: TRBJ1-2
D: .
length: 15
V: TRBV5-5
size: .
DNA: TGTGCCAGCAGCGGAAGGGACACCCCCAAAGCAGGCTACACCTTC
CDR3: CASSGRDTPKAGYTF

J: TRBJ2-1
D: TRBD2
length: 17
V: TRBV19
size: .
DNA: TGTGCCAGTAGTTCCCCTGGACTAGCCCGCTCCTACAATGAGCAGTTCTTC
CDR3: CASSSPGLARSYNEQFF

J: TRBJ1-2
D: .
length: 12
V: TRBV6-2/TRBV6-3
size: .
DNA: TGTGCCAGCAGCCCCAACAGTTATGGCTACACCTTC
CDR3: CASSPNSYGYTF

J: TRBJ1-5
D: .
length: 15
V: TRBV28
size: once
DNA: TGTGCCAGCAGTTTCGCCAGGGTAGGCAATCAGCCCCAGCATTTT
CDR3: CASSFARVGNQPQHF

J: TRBJ2-7
D: TRBD2
length: 13
V: TRBV9
size: .
DNA: TGTGCCAGCAGCGGACCGGGACTAGAAGAGCAGTACTTC
CDR3: CASSGPGLEEQYF

J: TRBJ1-6
D: .
length: 15
V: TRBV14
size: .
DNA: TGTGCCAGCAGCCAAGGGGGACTAATGGGTTCACCCCTCCACTTT
CDR3: CASSQGGLMGSPLHF

J: TRBJ2-5
D: TRBD2
length: 13
V: TRBV7-3
size: .
DNA: TGTGCCAGCAGCACTCGGGAGGACGGGACCCAGTACTTC
CDR3: CASSTREDGTQYF

J: TRBJ1-3
D: .
length: 13
V: TRBV6-4
size: .
DNA: TGTGCCAGCAGCGAGGGTTCTGGAAACACCATATATTTT
CDR3: CASSEGSGNTIYF

J: TRBJ1-2
D: TRBD1
length: 15
V: TRBV7-3
size: .
DNA: TGTGCCAGCAGCTCCGACAGGGGAGGAAGTGGTGGCTACACCTTC
CDR3: CASSSDRGGSGGYTF

J: TRBJ2-5
D: TRBD1
length: 13
V: TRBV7-9
size: few
DNA: TGTGCCAGCAGCAGGGGACAGCAAGAGACCCAGTACTTC
CDR3: CASSRGQQETQYF

J: TRBJ1-5
D: .
length: 15
V: TRBV27
size: .
DNA: TGTGCCAGCAGTAAATCGGGGTTTAGCAATCAGCCCCAGCATTTT
CDR3: CASSKSGFSNQPQHF

J: TRBJ2-7
D: .
length: 13
V: TRBV19
size: .
DNA: TGTGCCACCACCGATGGCCGCTCCTACGAGCAGTACTTC
CDR3: CATTDGRSYEQYF

J: TRBJ2-7
D: TRBD1
length: 14
V: TRBV30
size: once
DNA: TGTGCCTGGAGGCGGGGACAGGGAATTTACGAGCAGTACTTC
CDR3: CAWRRGQGIYEQYF

J: TRBJ1-3
D: .
length: 14
V: TRBV3-1/TRBV3-2
size: .
DNA: TGTGCCAGCAGCCAGCGAGGCTCTGGAAACACCATATATTTT
CDR3: CASSQRGSGNTIYF

J: TRBJ2-7
D: TRBD2
length: 13
V: TRBV11-3
size: .
DNA: TGTGCCAGCAGCCCCCGGGGAGGGGCCGAGCAGTACTTC
CDR3: CASSPRGGAEQYF

J: TRBJ2-7
D: .
length: 15
V: TRBV11-3
size: .
DNA: TGTGCCAGCAGCTTCGGAGGGGGGGGCTCCTACGAGCAGTACTTC
CDR3: CASSFGGGGSYEQYF

J: TRBJ2-2
D: TRBD2
length: 17
V: TRBV5-1
size: .
DNA: TGCGCCAGCAGCCAGTATAGCGGGAGCTCGGCCACCGGGGAGCTGTTTTTT
CDR3: CASSQYSGSSATGELFF

J: TRBJ1-5
D: .
length: 13
V: TRBV29-1
size: .
DNA: TGCCCCTACTTTGCCGTCCACAATCAGCCCCAGCATTTT
CDR3: CPYFAVHNQPQHF